This T cell receptor beta chain emerged from a study of cytomegalovirus exposure and HLA in healthy donors. With 60 Vbeta and 13 Jbeta primers, the PCR was carried out. Clones were sequenced by immunoSEQ multiplex PCR, and TCRdb holds only the in-frame ones, with some missing. The sample shows 200,000 or so clones, about three quarters of them seen only once. General study points: Common viral pathogens seemed to be connected with several of the most significant clusters, according to a later analysis.

This clone was seen only once. Its antigen is undetermined. Compared with germline, one end of the junction differs, possibly owing to a read error. CDR1 SSHAT and CDR2 FNYEAQ come from the germline V gene (reference sequence). CDR3 size: 13 residues. The sequence derives from a man between 18 and 35 years old in good health and CMV-seronegative. The specimen was PBMCs. The chain couples TRBV7-7 to TRBJ2-5, with D maybe TRBD1 (5 bases). In nucleotides, the CDR3 is TGTGCTAGCAGCTTAGGGGCCGAAGAGACCCAGTACTTC. Its protein product is CASSLGAEETQYF.